The 32 T cell receptor beta chains given below trace back to one sample, sequenced in a study of human T cells and chemical hapten exposure. Each CDR3 protein is one row after TCRdb ran MiXCR on the RACE reads. This sample carries about 360,000 distinct CDR3 sequences, 6% to 8.5% of them seen once, and the ten largest clones take more than 7%. Time point defined: patch test 1, 2 weeks after DPC sensitization. Noted treatment: therapeutic diphenylcyclopropenone sensitization with weekly scalp DPC. The starting material was whole blood, obtained in connection with sensitization to the hapten diphenylcyclopropenone (DPC). All receptors come from a woman younger than 30 with alopecia areata. Some clones in this sample may be carry-over from other donors' samples.

A word on this clonotype: Being one base from a much bigger clone, this may be a read error. The genes are TRBV14 and TRBJ1-1; D gene ambiguous. The length of the CDR3 is 14 residues. The germline V gene has CDR1 SGHDN and CDR2 FVKESK. CDR3 sequence (DNA): TGTGCCAGCAGCTCCTGGACCCGGAACCCTGAAGCTTTCTTT. Translated, it gives CASSSWTRNPEAFF.

The gene calls are TRBV14 and TRBJ1-2, with no clear D. CDR1 SGHDN and CDR2 FVKESK come from the germline V gene. The CDR3 covers 14 residues. V was pared by 0 bases and J by 4 bases, with 9 bases between. The CDR3 DNA reads TGTGCCAGCAGCCAAGATCTGGGTTCCTATGGCTACACCTTC. Translated: CASSQDLGSYGYTF.

This clonotype was picked up many times. The J gene is TRBJ2-1, the V gene TRBV28; 8 bases map to TRBD2. This CDR3 has 15 residues. V trimming: 6 bases; J trimming: 9 bases; junction bases outside the gene matches: 13. Germline CDR1 MDHEN, CDR2 SYDVKM. The CDR3 bases are TGTGCCAGCAGCATTCTAGCGGGTGGGTTCAGTGAGCAGTTCTTC. The encoded protein is CASSILAGGFSEQFF.

This clonotype was seen repeatedly, ten times or more. This chain uses TRBV12-3 or TRBV12-4 with TRBJ1-6; TRBD1 is a possible D gene (6 bases). This CDR3 comprises 12 residues. This CDR3 is CGTGTSNSPLHF. Written as DNA, the CDR3 is TGTGGAACAGGGACGTCGAATTCACCCCTCCACTTT.

This clonotype was found a few times. V and J are TRBV20-1 and TRBJ2-7, with TRBD1 matching over 8 bases. This CDR3 is 14 amino acids long. With V trimmed by 0 bases and J by 5 bases, 6 bases remained unmatched. Germline V gene lookup returns CDR1 DFQATT and CDR2 SNEGSKA (reference sequence). This CDR3 is CSARDQGARNEQYF. The CDR3 DNA reads as TGCAGTGCTAGAGATCAGGGGGCGCGCAACGAGCAGTACTTC.

This clonotype has a count of ten or more. V is TRBV12-3 or TRBV12-4 and J is TRBJ1-2, with a possible D match to TRBD1 (5 bases). CDR3 length equals 13 residues. Trimming left V 5 bases short and J 3 bases short, with 10 bases between. In DNA form, the CDR3 reads TGTGCCAGCAGTCCAGGGAGTTACTATGGCTACACCTTC. It codes for CASSPGSYYGYTF.

This clonotype was counted between two and nine times. This sequence joins TRBV12-3 or TRBV12-4 and TRBJ1-1; tentatively, D is TRBD1 (5 bases). This CDR3 spans 14 amino acids. With 3 bases removed from V and 1 base from J, the gap between germline ends came to 9 bases. In DNA form, the CDR3 reads TGTGCCAGCAGTTTCGGGGGTTCGAACACTGAAGCTTTCTTT. It codes for CASSFGGSNTEAFF.

This clonotype has only a few counts. The chain couples TRBV4-2 to TRBJ2-3, with TRBD2 matching over 8 bases. The length of the CDR3 is 15 residues. V was pared by 4 bases and J by 5 bases, with 8 bases of the junction left unmatched. Per the germline V gene, CDR1 is LGHNA and CDR2 is YNFKEQ. The CDR3 DNA is TGTGCCAGCAGCCTACGGGACGGGGGGGAAGATACGCAGTATTTT. Translating it yields CASSLRDGGEDTQYF.

J is TRBJ2-5 and V is TRBV7-2, with 11 bases that match TRBD2. The J segment lost 5 bases and the V segment lost 0 bases, leaving 5 bases of the junction unmatched. This CDR3 region has 16 residues. The germline V gene has CDR1 SGHTA and CDR2 FQGNSA. This CDR3 is CASSLASGGVRETQYF. The DNA for the CDR3 is TGTGCCAGCAGCTTAGCTAGCGGGGGGGTACGGGAGACCCAGTACTTC.

This clonotype was seen a few times. The chain has TRBV20-1 and TRBJ2-1; D possibly corresponds to TRBD2 (6 bases). The CDR3 consists of 15 residues. V shed 0 bases and J shed 3 bases, with 12 bases lying between them. In germline, CDR1 is DFQATT, CDR2 SNEGSKA (reference sequence). CDR3 nucleotides: TGCAGTGCTAGAGATCGGGGGATTAGCTACAATGAGCAGTTCTTC. As protein: CSARDRGISYNEQFF.

This clonotype has ten or more counts. The chain couples TRBV6-2 or TRBV6-3 to TRBJ2-7, with 7 bases that match TRBD2. Germline loops: CDR1 MNHEY, CDR2 SVGEGT. The J segment lost 1 base and the V segment lost 8 bases, leaving 8 bases of the junction unmatched. The CDR3 is 14 residues long. The CDR3 loop is CASSKVGGSYEQYF. Here the CDR3 DNA reads TGTGCCAGCTCCAAGGTGGGGGGGTCCTACGAGCAGTACTTC.

This clonotype was observed at least ten times. V gene TRBV12-3 or TRBV12-4 combines with J gene TRBJ2-3, with TRBD2 matching 9 bases. The CDR3 length is 16 residues. With V trimmed by 1 base and J by 6 bases, 8 bases remained unmatched. Here the CDR3 reads CASSLEAGGPVDTQYF. The CDR3 nucleotides are TGTGCCAGCAGTTTAGAGGCGGGGGGGCCTGTGGATACGCAGTATTTT.

A few counts support this clonotype. The rearrangement links TRBV10-2 to TRBJ1-5, with D maybe TRBD1 (6 bases). The germline CDR1 and CDR2 sequences are WSHSY and SAAADI. The CDR3 extends over 16 amino acids. With 2 bases removed from V and 5 bases from J, the gap between germline ends came to 16 bases. This CDR3 reads CASSELYRVKDQPQHF. CDR3 DNA sequence: TGCGCCAGCAGTGAGCTGTACAGGGTGAAGGATCAGCCCCAGCATTTT.

This clonotype was observed a few times. The chain links TRBV6-1 to TRBJ1-6; D gene unclear. The CDR3 has 13 amino acids. Trimming took off 3 bases at V and 5 bases at J, with 5 bases between the two ends. Germline-derived CDR1 and CDR2 are MNHNS and SASEGT. In DNA form, the CDR3 reads TGTGCCAGCAGTGATATCGATAATTCACCCCTCCACTTT. Protein product: CASSDIDNSPLHF.

This clonotype has ten or more counts. This chain joins TRBV20-1 and TRBJ1-4; no firm D call. V was pared by 1 base and J by 4 bases, with 13 bases between. Germline assignment: CDR1 DFQATT and CDR2 SNEGSKA (reference sequence). This CDR3 is built from 15 residues. The CDR3 is CSARVLTQNNEKLFF. CDR3 DNA: TGCAGTGCTAGAGTGCTTACGCAGAATAATGAAAAACTGTTTTTT.

This clonotype has at least ten counts. This rearrangement joins TRBV6-2 or TRBV6-3 to TRBJ1-2, with TRBD1 matching over 7 bases. CDR3 length: 16 residues. Trimming took 2 bases from V and 0 from J; bases not matched to a gene: 6. Germline-derived CDR1 and CDR2 are MNHEY and SVGEGT. The CDR3 spells CASSYGQAIANYGYTF. CDR3 coding DNA: TGTGCCAGCAGTTACGGACAGGCGATAGCTAACTATGGCTACACCTTC.

This clonotype occurred a few times. The chain recombines TRBV7-9 with TRBJ2-7; D remains ambiguous. The germline V and J ends were trimmed by 3 bases and 5 bases, with 11 bases remaining between them. The CDR3 totals 13 residues. Germline assignment: CDR1 SEHNR and CDR2 FQNEAQ (reference sequence). CDR3 bases: TGTGCCAGCAGCTTTATAGGGTACCACGAGCAGTACTTC. Translation gives CASSFIGYHEQYF.

This clonotype was picked up many times. This sequence joins TRBV7-2 and TRBJ2-6, with D possibly TRBD1 on 5 matching bases. The CDR3 contains 18 residues. Germline values: CDR1 SGHTA, CDR2 FQGNSA. Trimming cost V 1 base and J 0 bases, with 13 bases left between them. Here the CDR3 reads CASSLGGAPNSGANVLTF. The CDR3 DNA follows: TGTGCCAGCAGCTTAGGTGGGGCACCCAACTCTGGGGCCAACGTCCTGACTTTC.

This clonotype was detected a few times. The CDR3 DNA reads as TGTGCCACCAGTGACCGGGACAGGGTCTACAATGAGCAGTTCTTC. Protein product: CATSDRDRVYNEQFF. This chain connects TRBV24-1 to TRBJ2-1, with 9 bases aligning to TRBD1. Germline V gene lookup returns CDR1 KGHDR and CDR2 SFDVKD. The CDR3 covers 15 residues. Trimming took 4 bases from V and 3 from J; bases not matched to a gene: 3.

This clonotype has just a few counts. The chain couples TRBV27 to TRBJ1-2, with a weak D call TRBD1 (6 bases). Deletions cut 5 bases from V and 10 bases from J, with 17 bases between. Germline values: CDR1 MNHEY, CDR2 SMNVEV (reference sequence). This CDR3 has 13 residues. CDR3 protein: CASSLLPGEVYTF. The CDR3 nucleotides are TGTGCCAGCAGTCTCTTGCCAGGGGAGGTCTACACCTTC.

DNA for the CDR3: TGTGCTAGTGGTTTGGAGGGCTTCCTCACTGAAGCTTTCTTT. Translated, it gives CASGLEGFLTEAFF. V and J are TRBV12-5 and TRBJ1-1; no clear D. V lost 1 base and J 4 bases, leaving 10 bases between the germline ends. The length of the CDR3 is 14 residues. Germline CDR1 and CDR2: LGHNT and FRNRAP.

This clonotype was detected ten times or more. The chain recombines TRBV11-2 with TRBJ2-3, with TRBD2 identical over 16 bases. The V and J ends lost 6 bases and 5 bases, in that order; junction bases with no gene match: 8. CDR3 length: 17 residues. The germline CDR1 and CDR2 sequences are SGHAT and FQNNGV. CDR3 in amino acids: CASSAGTSGGAIDTQYF. The CDR3 region has the DNA TGTGCCAGCAGTGCCGGGACTAGCGGGGGGGCCATAGATACGCAGTATTTT. The whole variable domain, filled in from reference TRBV11-2 and TRBJ2-3, reads EAGVAQSPRYKIIEKRQSVAFWCNPISGHATLYWYQQILGQGPKLLIQFQNNGVVDDSQLPKDRFSAERLKGVDSTLKIQPAKLEDSAVYLCASSAGTSGGAIDTQYFGPGTRLTVL.

This clonotype was detected many times. This chain joins TRBV29-1 and TRBJ2-7; TRBD2 is a possible D gene (5 bases). The ends were cut back, 5 bases at V and 6 bases at J, with 8 bases in the middle. Germline lookup yields CDR1 SQVTM and CDR2 ANQGSEA. The CDR3 contains 10 residues. The CDR3 DNA reads TGCAGCGTTCGAGGGTCCGAGCAGTACTTC. Translated: CSVRGSEQYF.

This clonotype was observed many times. The chain uses TRBV18 and TRBJ1-2; D gene unclear. Germline-derived CDR1 and CDR2 are KGHSH and LQKENI. V was pared by 2 bases and J by 6 bases, with 4 bases between. This CDR3 contains 11 residues. The CDR3 DNA follows: TGTGCCAGCTCACCAAGTAATGGCTACACCTTC. Residues: CASSPSNGYTF.

The chain employs TRBV6-1 and TRBJ1-6; a possible D gene is TRBD1 (6 bases). Trimming took off 4 bases at V and 7 bases at J, with 14 bases between the two ends. Germline assignment: CDR1 MNHNS and CDR2 SASEGT. The CDR3 is 15 amino acids. The CDR3 loop is CASSAGGRGNSPLHF. The CDR3 DNA follows: TGTGCCAGCAGTGCCGGGGGCAGGGGAAATTCACCCCTCCACTTT.

CDR3 protein: CASSLWGVEDTQYF. The CDR3, as DNA: TGTGCCAGCAGTTTATGGGGGGTTGAAGATACGCAGTATTTT. The genes are TRBV12-3 or TRBV12-4 and TRBJ2-3, with D perhaps TRBD2 (6 bases). V dropped 2 bases and J dropped 5 bases, with 11 bases sitting between them. The CDR3 runs 14 residues.

This clonotype was detected a few times. The chain carries TRBV12-3 or TRBV12-4 and TRBJ2-5, with TRBD2 as a possible D gene (6 bases). Trimming removed 6 bases from V and 0 bases from J, with 11 bases in between. This CDR3 region has 14 residues. CDR3 loop: CASRRDGHQETQYF. In DNA, the CDR3 is TGTGCCAGCAGGCGGGACGGACACCAAGAGACCCAGTACTTC.

This clonotype was observed many times. CDR3 sequence (DNA): TGTGCCAGCAGTCCACAGACAGGGACTCGACGTTCGAACACCGGGGAGCTGTTTTTT. Its protein product is CASSPQTGTRRSNTGELFF. The gene calls are TRBV6-1 and TRBJ2-2; possible D gene TRBD1, 7 bases. The V gene lost 5 bases and the J gene lost 0 bases, with 22 bases spanning the gap. The CDR3 covers 19 residues. CDR1 is MNHNS and CDR2 is SASEGT in the germline V gene.

This chain connects TRBV10-1 to TRBJ2-2; D unclear. This CDR3 comprises 15 residues. Germline V CDR1 and CDR2: WNHNN, SYGVQD (reference sequence). Trimming cost V 7 bases and J 5 bases, with 17 bases left between them. CDR3 nucleotide sequence: TGCGCCAGCACCCCCGTCGGGCCCGGGACCGGGGAGCTGTTTTTT. Its translation: CASTPVGPGTGELFF.

Many counts were recorded for this clonotype. A read error may produce the germline difference seen at one junction end. This rearrangement joins TRBV5-1 to TRBJ2-5; possible D gene TRBD1, 7 bases. This CDR3 has 15 residues. Germline lookup yields CDR1 SGHRS and CDR2 YFSETQ. The CDR3: CASGLRGTVQETQYF. The CDR3 coding sequence is TGCGCCAGCGGCTTGCGCGGGACAGTCCAAGAGACCCAGTACTTC.

This clonotype appeared many times. The chain is built from TRBV29-1 and TRBJ2-1; tentative D call: TRBD2 (6 bases). Trimming removed 5 bases at V and 10 bases at J, with 24 bases between. Germline CDR1 is SQVTM and CDR2 is ANQGSEA. The CDR3 loop spans 15 amino acids. As DNA, the CDR3 is TGCAGCGTTCCAGGCGGGACGGAGGTCCTTTCCGAGCAGTTCTTC. Translated, it gives CSVPGGTEVLSEQFF.

This clonotype was counted many times. V gene TRBV28 combines with J gene TRBJ1-1, with a possible D match to TRBD1 (5 bases). V lost 5 bases and J lost 5, with 15 bases in between. This CDR3 is 14 amino acids long. Germline assignment: CDR1 MDHEN and CDR2 SYDVKM. Here the CDR3 DNA reads TGTGCCAGCAGTCGAGGGACCCGGAGGACTGAAGCTTTCTTT. Protein: CASSRGTRRTEAFF.